This record concerns one T cell receptor beta chain sequence. As yet, its antigen is unknown. This sample is drawn from a study of cytotoxic CD8 clonotypes in ibrutinib-treated CLL. Looked up from germline, CDR1 is MDHEN and CDR2 is SYDVKM. J gave up 5 bases and V 8 bases, and 19 bases lay outside the gene matches. The CDR3 is 17 residues long. The planned depth of sequencing spanned 1 in 200,000 to 1 in 1 million T cells. Clones were sequenced by immunoSEQ multiplex PCR, and TCRdb holds only the in-frame ones, with some missing. The sample includes approximately 210,000 clones, about two thirds of them seen just once. Findings of the study overall: Contraction or stability on treatment was seen for public clonotypes, which were uncommon.

Genomic DNA (around 2 micrograms) was obtained from cryopreserved PBMCs for construction of TCR beta libraries. V usage is TRBV28 and J usage is TRBJ2-3, with 7 bases that match TRBD2. The sequence came from a human donor with chronic lymphocytic leukemia. Sequenced material: PBMCs, taken after 24 months of ibrutinib treatment. CDR3 sequence: CASAPHTGGKGRDTQYF. The CDR3, as DNA: TGTGCCAGCGCTCCACATACGGGAGGCAAAGGACGAGATACGCAGTATTTT.